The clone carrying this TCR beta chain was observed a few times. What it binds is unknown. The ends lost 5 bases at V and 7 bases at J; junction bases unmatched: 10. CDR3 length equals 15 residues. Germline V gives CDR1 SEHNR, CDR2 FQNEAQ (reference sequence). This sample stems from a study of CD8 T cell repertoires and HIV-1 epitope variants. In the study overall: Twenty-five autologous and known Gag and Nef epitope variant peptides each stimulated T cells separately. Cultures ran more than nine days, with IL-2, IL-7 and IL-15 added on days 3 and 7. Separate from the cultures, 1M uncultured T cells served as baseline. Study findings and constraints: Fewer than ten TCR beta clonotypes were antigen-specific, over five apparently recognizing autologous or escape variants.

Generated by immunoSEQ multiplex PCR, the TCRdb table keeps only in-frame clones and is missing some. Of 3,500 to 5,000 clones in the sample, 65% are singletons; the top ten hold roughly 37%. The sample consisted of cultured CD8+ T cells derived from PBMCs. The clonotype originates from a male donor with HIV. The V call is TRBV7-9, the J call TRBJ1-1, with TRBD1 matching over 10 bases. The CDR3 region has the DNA TGTGCCAGCAGCCAATCGACAGGGGGCGGCTATGAAGCTTTCTTT. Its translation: CASSQSTGGGYEAFF.